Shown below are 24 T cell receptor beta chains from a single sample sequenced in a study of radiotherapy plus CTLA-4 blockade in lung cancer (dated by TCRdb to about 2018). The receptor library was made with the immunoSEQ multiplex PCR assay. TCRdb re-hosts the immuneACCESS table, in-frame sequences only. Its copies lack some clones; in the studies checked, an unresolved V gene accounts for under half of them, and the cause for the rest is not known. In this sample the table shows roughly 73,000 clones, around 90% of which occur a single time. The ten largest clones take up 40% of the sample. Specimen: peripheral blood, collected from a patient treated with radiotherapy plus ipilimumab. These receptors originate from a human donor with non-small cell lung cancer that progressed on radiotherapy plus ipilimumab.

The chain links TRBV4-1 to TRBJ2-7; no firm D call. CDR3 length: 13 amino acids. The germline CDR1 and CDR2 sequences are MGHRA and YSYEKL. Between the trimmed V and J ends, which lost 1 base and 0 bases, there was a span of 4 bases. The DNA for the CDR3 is TGCGCCAGCAGCCAAGTTGTCTCCTACGAGCAGTACGTC. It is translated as CASSQVVSYEQYV.

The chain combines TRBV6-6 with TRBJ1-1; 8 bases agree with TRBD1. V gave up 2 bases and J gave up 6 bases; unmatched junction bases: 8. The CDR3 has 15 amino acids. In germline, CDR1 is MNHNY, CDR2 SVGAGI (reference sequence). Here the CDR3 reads CASSYGQGARSEAFF. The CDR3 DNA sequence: TGTGCCAGCAGTTACGGTCAGGGGGCGAGATCTGAAGCTTTCTTT.

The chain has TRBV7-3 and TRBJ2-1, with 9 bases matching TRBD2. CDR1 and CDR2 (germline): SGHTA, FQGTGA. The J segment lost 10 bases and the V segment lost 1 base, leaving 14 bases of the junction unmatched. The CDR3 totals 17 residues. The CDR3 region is CASSLIPLAGMEREQFF. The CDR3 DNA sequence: TGTGCCAGCAGCTTAATCCCCCTAGCGGGAATGGAGCGGGAGCAGTTCTTC. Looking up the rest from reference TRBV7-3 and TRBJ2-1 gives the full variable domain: GAGVSQTPSNKVTEKGKYVELRCDPISGHTALYWYRQSLGQGPEFLIYFQGTGAADDSGLPNDRFFAVRPEGSVSTLKIQRTERGDSAVYLCASSLIPLAGMEREQFFGPGTRLTVL.

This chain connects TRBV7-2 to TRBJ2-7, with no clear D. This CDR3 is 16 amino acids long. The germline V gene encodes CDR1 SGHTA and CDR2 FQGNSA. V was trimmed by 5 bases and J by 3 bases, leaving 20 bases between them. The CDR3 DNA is TGTGCCAGCAGCAAAAGCCCGGACCGAATTGACTACGAGCAGTACTTC. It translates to CASSKSPDRIDYEQYF. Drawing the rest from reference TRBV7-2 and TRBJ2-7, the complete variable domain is GAGVSQSPSNKVTEKGKDVELRCDPISGHTALYWYRQSLGQGLEFLIYFQGNSAPDKSGLPSDRFSAERTGGSVSTLTIQRTQQEDSAVYLCASSKSPDRIDYEQYFGPGTRLTVT.

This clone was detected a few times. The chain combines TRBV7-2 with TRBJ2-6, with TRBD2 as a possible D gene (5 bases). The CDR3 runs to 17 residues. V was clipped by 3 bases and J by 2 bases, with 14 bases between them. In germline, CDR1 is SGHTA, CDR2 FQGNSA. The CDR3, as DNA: TGTGCCAGCAGCTTGGAAGGGAGTGGCACTGGGGCCAACGTCCTGACTTTC. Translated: CASSLEGSGTGANVLTF.

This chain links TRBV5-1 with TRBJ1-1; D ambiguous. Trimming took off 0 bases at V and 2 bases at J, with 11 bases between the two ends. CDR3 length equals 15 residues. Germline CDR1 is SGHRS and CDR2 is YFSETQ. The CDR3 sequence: CASSLVGRLNTEAFF. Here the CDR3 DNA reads TGCGCCAGCAGCTTGGTAGGACGGCTAAACACTGAAGCTTTCTTT.

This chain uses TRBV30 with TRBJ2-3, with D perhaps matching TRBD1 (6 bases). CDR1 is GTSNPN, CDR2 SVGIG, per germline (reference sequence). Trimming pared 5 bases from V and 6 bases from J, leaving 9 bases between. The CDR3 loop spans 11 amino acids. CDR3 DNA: TGTGCCTGGGGGACAATGGATACGCAGTATTTT. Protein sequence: CAWGTMDTQYF.

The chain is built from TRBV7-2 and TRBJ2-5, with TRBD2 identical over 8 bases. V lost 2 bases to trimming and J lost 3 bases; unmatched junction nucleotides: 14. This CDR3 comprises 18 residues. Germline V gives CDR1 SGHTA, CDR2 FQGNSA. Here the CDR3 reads CASSLYGAGVAGKETQYF. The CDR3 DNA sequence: TGTGCCAGCAGCTTATATGGGGCCGGAGTAGCGGGAAAAGAGACCCAGTACTTC.

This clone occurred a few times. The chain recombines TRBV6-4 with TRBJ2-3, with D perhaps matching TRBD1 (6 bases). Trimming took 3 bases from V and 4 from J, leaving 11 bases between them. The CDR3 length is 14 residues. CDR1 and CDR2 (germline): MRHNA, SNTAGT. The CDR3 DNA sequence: TGTGCCAGCAGTGATTACAGGGCTCCAGATACGCAGTATTTT. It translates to CASSDYRAPDTQYF.

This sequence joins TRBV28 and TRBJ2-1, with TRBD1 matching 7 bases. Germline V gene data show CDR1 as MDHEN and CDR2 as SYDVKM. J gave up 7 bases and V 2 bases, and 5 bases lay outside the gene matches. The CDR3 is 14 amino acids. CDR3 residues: CASSLEVRGNEQFF. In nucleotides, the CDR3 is TGTGCCAGCAGTTTAGAGGTCAGGGGGAATGAGCAGTTCTTC.

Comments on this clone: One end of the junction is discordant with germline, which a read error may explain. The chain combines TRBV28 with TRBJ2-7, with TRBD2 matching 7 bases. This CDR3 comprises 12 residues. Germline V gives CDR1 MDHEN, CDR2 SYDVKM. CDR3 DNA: TGTGCCAGCAGTCCCCAGGCCGGGGGGACCAACTTC. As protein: CASSPQAGGTNF.

CDR3 residues: CASSLDRGADTQYF. As DNA, the CDR3 is TGTGCCAGCAGCTTGGACAGGGGAGCAGATACGCAGTATTTT. The gene calls are TRBV7-8 and TRBJ2-3, with 9 positions matching TRBD1. CDR3 size: 14 residues. Germline CDR1 reads SGHVS; CDR2 reads FQNEAQ. V shed 3 bases and J 4 bases; nucleotides not matched to a gene: 2.

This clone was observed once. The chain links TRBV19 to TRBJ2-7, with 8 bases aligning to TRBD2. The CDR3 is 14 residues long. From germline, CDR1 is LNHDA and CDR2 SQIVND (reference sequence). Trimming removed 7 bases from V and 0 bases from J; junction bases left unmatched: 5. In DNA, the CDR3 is TGTGCCAGTATGCCGGGACTAGACTCCTACGAGCAGTACTTC. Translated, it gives CASMPGLDSYEQYF.

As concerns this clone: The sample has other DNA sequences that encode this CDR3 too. The CDR3 here is CASSPLQVNTGELFF. DNA of the CDR3: TGTGCCAGCTCACCACTACAGGTGAACACCGGGGAGCTGTTTTTT. This chain connects TRBV18 to TRBJ2-2, with a tentative D call TRBD1 (5 bases). This CDR3 has 15 amino acids. The V end was cut by 1 base, the J end by 1 base, with 7 bases between. The V gene's germline CDR1 is KGHSH and CDR2 LQKENI.

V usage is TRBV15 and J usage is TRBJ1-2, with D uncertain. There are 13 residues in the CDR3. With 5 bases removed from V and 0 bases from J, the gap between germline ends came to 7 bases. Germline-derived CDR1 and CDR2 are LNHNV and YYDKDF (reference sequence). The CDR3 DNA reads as TGTGCCACCAGCCACGGAGCTAACTATGGCTACACCTTC. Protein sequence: CATSHGANYGYTF.

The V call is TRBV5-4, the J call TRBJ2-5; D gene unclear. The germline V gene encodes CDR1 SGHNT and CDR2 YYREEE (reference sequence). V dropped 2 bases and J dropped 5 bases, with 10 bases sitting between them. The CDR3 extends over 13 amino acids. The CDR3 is CASSLQAVETQYF. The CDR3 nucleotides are TGTGCCAGCAGCTTACAAGCTGTCGAGACCCAGTACTTC.

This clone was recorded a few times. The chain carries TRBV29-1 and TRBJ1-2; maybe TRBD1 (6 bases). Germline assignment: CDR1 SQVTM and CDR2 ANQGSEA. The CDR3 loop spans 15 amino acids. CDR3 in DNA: TGCCGCGGGGGGGCGGGGGGCGCATTCCAATATGGCTACACCTTC. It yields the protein CRGGAGGAFQYGYTF.

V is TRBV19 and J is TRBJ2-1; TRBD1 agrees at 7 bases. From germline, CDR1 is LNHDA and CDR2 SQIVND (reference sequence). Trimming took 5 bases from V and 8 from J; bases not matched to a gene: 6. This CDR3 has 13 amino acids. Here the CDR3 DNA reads TGTGCCAGTAGTTCCCTTGGGACAGATGAGCAGTTCTTC. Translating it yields CASSSLGTDEQFF.

CDR3 protein: CASSPPSTGETQYF. The DNA for the CDR3 is TGTGCCAGCAGCCCTCCCTCAACTGGAGAGACCCAGTACTTC. The chain recombines TRBV5-6 with TRBJ2-5; D call uncertain. The CDR3 is made up of 14 amino acids. V lost 4 bases to trimming and J lost 4 bases, with 14 bases between them. The V gene's germline CDR1 is SGHDT and CDR2 YYEEEE.

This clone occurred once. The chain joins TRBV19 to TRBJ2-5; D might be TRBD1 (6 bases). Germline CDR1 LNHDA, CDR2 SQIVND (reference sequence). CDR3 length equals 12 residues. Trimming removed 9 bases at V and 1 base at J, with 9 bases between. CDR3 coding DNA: TGTGCCAGCAAGGGGGTCCAAGAGACCCAGTACTTC. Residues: CASKGVQETQYF.

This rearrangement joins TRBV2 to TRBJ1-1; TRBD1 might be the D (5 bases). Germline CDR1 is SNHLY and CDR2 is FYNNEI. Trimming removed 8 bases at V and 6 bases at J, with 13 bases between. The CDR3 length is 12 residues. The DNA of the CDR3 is TGTGCCAGCGGTGGGGGTTTGGCTGAAGCTTTCTTT. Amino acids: CASGGGLAEAFF.

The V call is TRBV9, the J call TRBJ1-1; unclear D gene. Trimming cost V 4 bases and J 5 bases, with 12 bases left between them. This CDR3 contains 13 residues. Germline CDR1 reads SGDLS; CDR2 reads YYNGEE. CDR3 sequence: CASSPILDTEAFF. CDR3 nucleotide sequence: TGTGCCAGCAGCCCCATTCTTGATACTGAAGCTTTCTTT.

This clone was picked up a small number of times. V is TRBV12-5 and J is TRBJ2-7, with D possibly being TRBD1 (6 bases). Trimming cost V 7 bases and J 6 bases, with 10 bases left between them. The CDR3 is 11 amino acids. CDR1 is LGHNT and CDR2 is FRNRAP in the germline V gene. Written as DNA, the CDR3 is TGTGCTAGTGCCTCAGGGGTCGAGCAGTACTTC. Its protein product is CASASGVEQYF.

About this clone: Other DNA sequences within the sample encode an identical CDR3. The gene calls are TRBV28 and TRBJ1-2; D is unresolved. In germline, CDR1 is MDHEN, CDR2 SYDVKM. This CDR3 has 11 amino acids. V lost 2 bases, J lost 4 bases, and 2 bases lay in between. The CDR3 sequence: CASSLSYGYTF. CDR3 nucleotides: TGTGCCAGCAGTTTAAGCTATGGCTACACCTTC.